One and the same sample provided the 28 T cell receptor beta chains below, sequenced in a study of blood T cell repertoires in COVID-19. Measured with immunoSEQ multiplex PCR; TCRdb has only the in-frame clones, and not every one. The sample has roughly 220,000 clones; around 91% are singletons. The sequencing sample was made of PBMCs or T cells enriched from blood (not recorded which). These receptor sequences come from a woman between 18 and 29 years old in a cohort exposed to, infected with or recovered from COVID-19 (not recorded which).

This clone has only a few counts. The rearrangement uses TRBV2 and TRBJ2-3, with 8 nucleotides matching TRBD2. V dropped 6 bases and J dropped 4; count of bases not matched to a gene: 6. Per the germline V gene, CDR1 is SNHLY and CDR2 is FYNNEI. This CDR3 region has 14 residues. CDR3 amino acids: CASRRGEVSDTQYF. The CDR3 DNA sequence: TGTGCCAGCAGGCGGGGGGAGGTTTCAGATACGCAGTATTTT.

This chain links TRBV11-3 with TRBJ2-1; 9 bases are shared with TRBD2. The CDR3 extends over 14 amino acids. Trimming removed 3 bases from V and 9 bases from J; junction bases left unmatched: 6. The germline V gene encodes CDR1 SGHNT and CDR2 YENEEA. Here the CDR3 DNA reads TGTGCCAGCAGCTTTAGCGGGAGCCGGAGTGAGCAGTTCTTC. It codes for CASSFSGSRSEQFF.

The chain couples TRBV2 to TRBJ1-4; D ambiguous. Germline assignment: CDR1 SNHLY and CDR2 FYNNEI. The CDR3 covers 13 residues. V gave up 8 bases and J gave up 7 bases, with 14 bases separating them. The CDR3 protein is CASVSDSGEKLFF. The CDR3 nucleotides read TGTGCCAGCGTCAGTGACTCTGGTGAAAAACTGTTTTTT.

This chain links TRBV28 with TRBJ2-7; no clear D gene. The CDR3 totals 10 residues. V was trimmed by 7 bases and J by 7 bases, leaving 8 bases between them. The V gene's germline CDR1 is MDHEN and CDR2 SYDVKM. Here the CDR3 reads CASMAREQYF. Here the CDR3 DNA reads TGTGCCAGCATGGCGAGGGAGCAGTACTTC.

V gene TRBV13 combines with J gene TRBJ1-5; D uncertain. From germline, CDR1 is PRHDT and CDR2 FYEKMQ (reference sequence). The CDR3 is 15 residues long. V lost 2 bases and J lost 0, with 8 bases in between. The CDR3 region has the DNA TGTGCCAGCAGCTTACGGTCGATTAGCAATCAGCCCCAGCATTTT. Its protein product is CASSLRSISNQPQHF. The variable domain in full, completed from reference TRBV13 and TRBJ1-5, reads AAGVIQSPRHLIKEKRETATLKCYPIPRHDTVYWYQQGPGQDPQFLISFYEKMQSDKGSIPDRFSAQQFSDYHSELNMSSLELGDSALYFCASSLRSISNQPQHFGDGTRLSIL.

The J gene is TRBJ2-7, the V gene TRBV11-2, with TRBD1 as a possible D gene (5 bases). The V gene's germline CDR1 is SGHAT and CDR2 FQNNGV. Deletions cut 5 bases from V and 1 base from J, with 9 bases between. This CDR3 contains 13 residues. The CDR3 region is CASSPRQSYEQYF. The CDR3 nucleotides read TGTGCCAGCAGCCCAAGACAGTCCTACGAGCAGTACTTC.

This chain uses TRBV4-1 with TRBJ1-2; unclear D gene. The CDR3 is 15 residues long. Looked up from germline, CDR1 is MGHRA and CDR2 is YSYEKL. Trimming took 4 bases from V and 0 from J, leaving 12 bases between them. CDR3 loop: CASSLRHMSNYGYTF. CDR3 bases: TGCGCCAGCAGCCTCAGACACATGTCTAACTATGGCTACACCTTC.

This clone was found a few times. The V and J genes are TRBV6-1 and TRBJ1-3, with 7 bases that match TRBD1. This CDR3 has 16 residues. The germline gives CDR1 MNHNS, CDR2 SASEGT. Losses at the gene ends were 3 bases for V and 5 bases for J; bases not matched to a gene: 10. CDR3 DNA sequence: TGTGCCAGCAGTGATACCCAGAGACAGGGTAGAAACACCATATATTTT. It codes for CASSDTQRQGRNTIYF.

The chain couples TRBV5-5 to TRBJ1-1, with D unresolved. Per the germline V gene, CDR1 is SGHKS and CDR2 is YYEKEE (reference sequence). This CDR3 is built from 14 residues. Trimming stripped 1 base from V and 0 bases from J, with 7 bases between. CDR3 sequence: CASSLQVLNTEAFF. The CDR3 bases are TGTGCCAGCAGCTTGCAGGTTTTGAACACTGAAGCTTTCTTT.

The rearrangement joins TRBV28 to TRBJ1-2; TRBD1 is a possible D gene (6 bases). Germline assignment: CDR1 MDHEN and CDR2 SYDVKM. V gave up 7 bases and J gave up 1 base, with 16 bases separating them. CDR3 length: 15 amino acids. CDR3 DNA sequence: TGTGCCAGCACTCTTAGCGGGGGGCTTAACTATGGCTACACCTTC. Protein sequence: CASTLSGGLNYGYTF.

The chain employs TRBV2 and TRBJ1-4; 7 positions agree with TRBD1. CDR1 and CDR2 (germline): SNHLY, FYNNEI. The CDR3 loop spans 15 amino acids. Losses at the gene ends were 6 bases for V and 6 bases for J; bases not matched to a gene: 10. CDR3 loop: CASRADRSGHEKLFF. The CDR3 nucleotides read TGTGCCAGCAGGGCGGACAGGTCGGGGCATGAAAAACTGTTTTTT.

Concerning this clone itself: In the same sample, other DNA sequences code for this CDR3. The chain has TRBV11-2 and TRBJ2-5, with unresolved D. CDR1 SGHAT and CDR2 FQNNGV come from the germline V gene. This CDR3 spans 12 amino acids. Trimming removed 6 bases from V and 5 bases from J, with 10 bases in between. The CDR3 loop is CASRSPTETQYF. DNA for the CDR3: TGTGCCAGCAGATCCCCTACGGAGACCCAGTACTTC.

The chain's CDR3 is CASSFSGGVYEQYF. The CDR3 DNA sequence: TGTGCCAGCAGCTTTAGCGGGGGAGTATACGAGCAGTACTTC. The V gene is TRBV7-2, the J gene TRBJ2-7; 9 bases match TRBD2. V lost 3 bases to trimming and J lost 4 bases; unmatched junction nucleotides: 4. Germline V CDR1 and CDR2: SGHTA, FQGNSA. The CDR3 contains 14 residues.

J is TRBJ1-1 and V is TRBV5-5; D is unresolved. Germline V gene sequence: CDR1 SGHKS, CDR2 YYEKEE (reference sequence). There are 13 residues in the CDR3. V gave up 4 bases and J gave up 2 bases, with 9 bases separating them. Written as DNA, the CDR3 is TGTGCCAGCAGCGGGCAAGTAAACACTGAAGCTTTCTTT. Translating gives CASSGQVNTEAFF.

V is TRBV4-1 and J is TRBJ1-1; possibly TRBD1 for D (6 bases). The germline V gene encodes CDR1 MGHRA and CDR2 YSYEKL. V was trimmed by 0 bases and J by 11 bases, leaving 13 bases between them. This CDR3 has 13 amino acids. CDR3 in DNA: TGCGCCAGCAGCCAAGATAGGGGGACGAGGGCTTTCTTT. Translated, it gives CASSQDRGTRAFF.

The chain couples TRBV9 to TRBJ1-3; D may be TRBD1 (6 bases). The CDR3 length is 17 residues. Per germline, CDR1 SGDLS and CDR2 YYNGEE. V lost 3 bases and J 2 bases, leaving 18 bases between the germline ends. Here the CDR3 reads CASSASARDIAGNTIYF. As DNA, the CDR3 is TGTGCCAGCAGCGCCTCTGCACGGGACATTGCTGGAAACACCATATATTTT.

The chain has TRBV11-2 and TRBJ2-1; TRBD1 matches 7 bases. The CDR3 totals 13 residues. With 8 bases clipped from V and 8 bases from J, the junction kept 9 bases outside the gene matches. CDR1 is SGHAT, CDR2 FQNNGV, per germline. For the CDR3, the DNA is TGTGCCAGCGTGACGAGGGGGCGTCATGAGCAGTTCTTC. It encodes CASVTRGRHEQFF.

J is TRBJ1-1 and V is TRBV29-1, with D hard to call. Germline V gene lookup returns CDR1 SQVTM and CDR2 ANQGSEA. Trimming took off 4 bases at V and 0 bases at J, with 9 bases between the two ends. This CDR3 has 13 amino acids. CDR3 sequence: CSVALILNTEAFF. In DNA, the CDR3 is TGCAGCGTTGCTCTAATACTGAACACTGAAGCTTTCTTT. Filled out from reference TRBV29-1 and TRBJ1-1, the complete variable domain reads SAVISQKPSRDICQRGTSLTIQCQVDSQVTMMFWYRQQPGQSLTLIATANQGSEATYESGFVIDKFPISRPNLTFSTLTVSNMSPEDSSIYLCSVALILNTEAFFGQGTRLTVV.

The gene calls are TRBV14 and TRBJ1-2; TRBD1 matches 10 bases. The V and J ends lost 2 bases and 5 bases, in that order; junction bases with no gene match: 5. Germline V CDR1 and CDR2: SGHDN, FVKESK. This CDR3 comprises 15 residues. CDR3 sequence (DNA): TGTGCCAGCAGCCAATCCAGGGGACAGGGGTATGGCTACACCTTC. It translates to CASSQSRGQGYGYTF.

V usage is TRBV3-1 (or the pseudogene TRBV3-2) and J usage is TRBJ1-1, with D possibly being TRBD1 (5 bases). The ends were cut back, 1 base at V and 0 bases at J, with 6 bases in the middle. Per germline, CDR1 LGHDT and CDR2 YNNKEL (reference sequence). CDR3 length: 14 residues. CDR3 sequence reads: CASSQGQLNTEAFF. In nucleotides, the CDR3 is TGTGCCAGCAGCCAAGGACAGTTGAACACTGAAGCTTTCTTT.

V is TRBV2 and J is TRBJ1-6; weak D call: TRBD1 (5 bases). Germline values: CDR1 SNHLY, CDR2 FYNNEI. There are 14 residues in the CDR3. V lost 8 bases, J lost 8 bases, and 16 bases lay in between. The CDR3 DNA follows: TGTGCCAGCCTCGGGGGAATTCCTGATTCACCCCTCCACTTT. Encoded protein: CASLGGIPDSPLHF.

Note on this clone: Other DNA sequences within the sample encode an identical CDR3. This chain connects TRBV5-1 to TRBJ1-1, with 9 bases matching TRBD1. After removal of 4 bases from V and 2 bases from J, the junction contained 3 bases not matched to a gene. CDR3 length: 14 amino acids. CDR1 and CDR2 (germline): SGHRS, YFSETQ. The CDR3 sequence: CASSEQGANTEAFF. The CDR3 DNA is TGCGCCAGCAGCGAACAGGGGGCCAACACTGAAGCTTTCTTT.

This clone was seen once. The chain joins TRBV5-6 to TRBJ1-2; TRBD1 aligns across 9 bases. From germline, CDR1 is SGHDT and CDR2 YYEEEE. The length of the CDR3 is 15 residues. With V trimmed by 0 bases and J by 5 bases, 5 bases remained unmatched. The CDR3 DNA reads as TGTGCCAGCAGCTTGGAGGGACAGGGAGTGTATGGCTACACCTTC. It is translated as CASSLEGQGVYGYTF.

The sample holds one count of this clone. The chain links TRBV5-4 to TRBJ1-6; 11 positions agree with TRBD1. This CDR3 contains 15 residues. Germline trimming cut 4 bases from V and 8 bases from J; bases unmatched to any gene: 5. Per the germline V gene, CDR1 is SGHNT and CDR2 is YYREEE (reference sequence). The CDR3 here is CASSLDRGLYSPLHF. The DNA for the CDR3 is TGTGCCAGCAGCCTGGACAGGGGGCTATATTCACCCCTCCACTTT.

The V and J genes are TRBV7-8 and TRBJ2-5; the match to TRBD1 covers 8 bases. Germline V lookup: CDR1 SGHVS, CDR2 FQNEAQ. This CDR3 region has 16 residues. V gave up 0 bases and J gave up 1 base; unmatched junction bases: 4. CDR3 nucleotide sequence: TGTGCCAGCAGCTTAGCCCCCCAGGGGGCCCAAGAGACCCAGTACTTC. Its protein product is CASSLAPQGAQETQYF.

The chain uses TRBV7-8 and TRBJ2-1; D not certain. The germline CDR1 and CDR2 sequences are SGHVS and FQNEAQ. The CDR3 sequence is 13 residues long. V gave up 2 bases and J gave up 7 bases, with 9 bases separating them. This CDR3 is CASSLLELNEQFF. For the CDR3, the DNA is TGTGCCAGCAGCTTATTAGAATTGAATGAGCAGTTCTTC.

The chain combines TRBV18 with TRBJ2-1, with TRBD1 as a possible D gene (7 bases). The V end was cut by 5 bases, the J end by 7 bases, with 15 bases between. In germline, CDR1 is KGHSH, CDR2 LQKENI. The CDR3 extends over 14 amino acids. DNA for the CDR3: TGTGCCAGCTCAATCCAGGGGGGTATGAATGAGCAGTTCTTC. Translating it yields CASSIQGGMNEQFF.

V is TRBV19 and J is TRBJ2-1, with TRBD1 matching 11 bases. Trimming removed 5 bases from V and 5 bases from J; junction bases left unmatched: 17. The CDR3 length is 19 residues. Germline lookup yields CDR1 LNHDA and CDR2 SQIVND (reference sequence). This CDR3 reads CASSPGTGGAGAVDNEQFF. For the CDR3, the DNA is TGTGCCAGTAGTCCGGGGACAGGGGGAGCGGGAGCGGTCGACAATGAGCAGTTCTTC.